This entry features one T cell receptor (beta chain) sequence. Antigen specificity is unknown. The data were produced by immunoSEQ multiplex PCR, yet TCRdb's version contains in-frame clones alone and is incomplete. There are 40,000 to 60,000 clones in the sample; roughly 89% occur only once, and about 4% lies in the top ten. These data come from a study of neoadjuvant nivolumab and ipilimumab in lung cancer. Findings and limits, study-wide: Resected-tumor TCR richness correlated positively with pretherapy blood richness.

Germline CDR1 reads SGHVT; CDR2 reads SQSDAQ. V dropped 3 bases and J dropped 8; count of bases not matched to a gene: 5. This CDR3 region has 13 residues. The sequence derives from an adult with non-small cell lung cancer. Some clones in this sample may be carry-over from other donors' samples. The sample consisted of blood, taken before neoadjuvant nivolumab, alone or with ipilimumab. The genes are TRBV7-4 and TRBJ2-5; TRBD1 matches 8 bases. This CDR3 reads CASSFPGGPTQYF. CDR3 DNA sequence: TGTGCCAGCAGCTTCCCAGGGGGCCCAACCCAGTACTTC.